This TCR beta chain was observed in a study of PD-L1 blockade in urothelial cancer (dated by TCRdb to about 2017). About the full investigation: Every patient began therapy at some point between 2013 and 2015 and was given atezolizumab 1,200 mg intravenously every 3 weeks. Pretreatment tumor samples and matched peripheral blood, collected serially before and after atezolizumab treatment, underwent TCR sequencing. Durable clinical benefit was achieved by nine patients but not by the remaining 20. A median of 141,255 T cells and some 90,000 unique TCRs was obtained from blood samples, and a median clonality of around 0.072 was observed. In the same patients, pretreatment tumors underwent whole exome sequencing and RNA sequencing in addition to TCR sequencing. Pretreatment blood TCR-seq was available for about 27 patients, at least one posttreatment blood collection was obtained for around 25 patients, and tumor TCR-seq was available for around 25 patients. An exploratory multi-omic analysis was conducted of the somatic, immune and clinical correlates of response to PD-L1 blockade with atezolizumab in urothelial cancer. An ECOG performance status of 0 or 1 was recorded for the patients, and 0 to 3 prior chemotherapy regimens had been received by the patients. About 85% of the 29 patients were males with bladder-origin urothelial cancer, and about two thirds of the roughly 30 reported a prior smoking history. Blood samples were analyzed 3 weeks after the start of treatment (second dose) and 6 weeks after the start of treatment. Progression-free survival longer than 6 months counted as durable clinical benefit, and TCR features were additionally tested against both progression-free and overall survival.

The CDR3, cysteine through phenylalanine, is 15 amino acids long. Left in the record is the CDR3 DNA by itself, 45 bases read in frame from the first base. Per the germline V gene, SGHTS is the CDR1 and YDEGEE is the CDR2. Trimming removed 1 base from V and 2 bases from J, leaving 7 bases between the germline ends. What the research found in general, with its limitations: Because the sample size was small (n of about 30) and many exploratory analyses were performed, the results are intended to be hypothesis-generating. Improved progression-free and overall survival was found to be associated with pretreatment peripheral blood TCR clonality below the median. Greater expansion of tumor-associated TCR clones in peripheral blood 3 weeks after the start of treatment was observed in patients with durable benefit (n of about 20, p = 0.022).

As regards this clone: Its antigen is currently not known. No clone much larger than this one lies a single base away; base qualities are absent.

Synthetic TCR analog templates were spiked into each PCR so that absolute template abundance could be estimated from read counts. TCRbeta CDR3 regions were amplified from genomic DNA with bias-controlled V and J gene primers using the immunoSEQ assay. Sequencing of rearranged TCRbeta segments was performed at approximately 20X coverage. In the source study's methods: Sequencing errors were corrected by clustering, and CDR3s were annotated against IMGT so that V, D and J genes could be assigned. Out-of-frame and stop-codon sequences were excluded, and only productive TCRbeta rearrangements were used in downstream analyses. Clonality was computed as one minus Shannon entropy normalized by the log of the number of unique productive sequences. Clones differing between time points or between blood and tumor were identified using Fisher's exact test with Benjamini-Hochberg correction, with an adjusted p below 0.01 applied as the threshold. Entries here come from immuneACCESS through TCRdb and include only in-frame sequences with V and J called. Some clones fail to appear in such tables; in the studies checked, an unresolved V gene covers under half of the shortfall, and the cause of the remainder is unknown. That table supplies the V and J calls and clone size; D and trimming were determined from the DNA. Across this sample there are around 45,000 clones, with more than 70% seen only once. 3.5% to 5% of the sample goes to the ten largest clones.

A cohort of 25 to 35 patients with locally advanced or metastatic urothelial carcinoma, treated at Memorial Sloan Kettering on a trial protocol, was included. Peripheral blood mononuclear cells were collected pretreatment and during treatment, with between 1 and 8 total time points per patient. The Qiagen DNeasy Blood extraction kit was used to purify genomic DNA from total PBMCs and tumor samples. PBMCs were collected pretreatment and during treatment, and were isolated and stored as previously described. The TCR sequence derives from an older man with urothelial cancer. Sample: PBMCs, taken around atezolizumab (anti-PD-L1) treatment. The chain is encoded by TRBV5-8 joined to TRBJ2-6; the D gene is perhaps TRBD2, from 6 matching bases. The DNA sequence is given as TGTGCCAGCAGCTTGCGCGGGGCTGGGGCCAACGTCCTGACTTTC. Translated, it reads CASSLRGAGANVLTF.